A single sample is the source of the 7 T cell receptor beta chains below, sequenced in a study of response to subunit inactivated influenza vaccine. Using its own MiXCR run on the RT-PCR reads, TCRdb lists one record per CDR3 protein. The sample lists roughly 290,000 distinct CDR3 sequences, roughly a fifth occurring once. The specimen comprised PBMCs from blood, sampled about 20 months after vaccination. All receptors derive from a man between 50 and 70 years old who received an inactivated influenza vaccine.

This clonotype was found a few times. The chain's CDR3 is CASRGQGVYGYTF. As DNA, the CDR3 is TGTGCCAGCAGGGGACAGGGGGTCTATGGCTACACCTTC. This chain uses TRBV12-3 or TRBV12-4 with TRBJ1-2, with 11 bases that match TRBD1. The CDR3 length is 13 residues. V shed 6 bases and J 4 bases; nucleotides not matched to a gene: 1.

The rearrangement joins TRBV20-1 to TRBJ2-7; 9 bases match TRBD1. Germline loops: CDR1 DFQATT, CDR2 SNEGSKA (reference sequence). The CDR3 runs 15 residues. V was clipped by 5 bases and J by 6 bases; unmatched bases: 14. The CDR3 DNA is TGCAGTGCTGCCGACCAGCGGACAGGGGTGGGCGAGCAGTACTTC. Its translation is CSAADQRTGVGEQYF.

This sequence joins TRBV4-3 and TRBJ1-6; perhaps TRBD1 as D (6 bases). Per the germline V gene, CDR1 is LGHNA and CDR2 is YSLEER. The V gene lost 3 bases and the J gene lost 7 bases, with 19 bases spanning the gap. This CDR3 spans 17 amino acids. The DNA for the CDR3 is TGCGCCAGCAGCCAGAGGCCCCGCGGGGGCGGGAATTCACCCCTCCACTTT. Translating it yields CASSQRPRGGGNSPLHF.

The J gene is TRBJ2-5, the V gene TRBV25-1; no reliable D call. The CDR3 loop spans 14 amino acids. Germline assignment: CDR1 MGHDK and CDR2 SYGVNS. V lost 1 base to trimming and J lost 3 bases, with 9 bases between them. As DNA, the CDR3 is TGTGCCAGCAGTGAATTGATCACAGAAGAGACCCAGTACTTC. This encodes CASSELITEETQYF.

The CDR3 DNA reads as TGTGCCAGCAGCACAACTACTAGCAATCAGCCCCAGCATTTT. This gives the protein CASSTTTSNQPQHF. The chain links TRBV7-9 to TRBJ1-5, with D hard to call. Germline V gene data show CDR1 as SEHNR and CDR2 as FQNEAQ (reference sequence). CDR3 length: 14 residues. V lost 5 bases to trimming and J lost 0 bases, with 8 bases between them.

V gene TRBV27 combines with J gene TRBJ1-4, with D maybe TRBD1 (6 bases). CDR3 size: 14 residues. The V and J ends lost 3 bases and 5 bases respectively, with 10 bases between them. CDR1 is MNHEY, CDR2 SMNVEV, per germline (reference sequence). CDR3: CASSFWQGNEKLFF. Here the CDR3 DNA reads TGTGCCAGCAGTTTCTGGCAGGGGAATGAAAAACTGTTTTTT.

This clonotype was seen a few times. The chain recombines TRBV7-2 with TRBJ1-5, with D tentatively TRBD1 (5 bases). This CDR3 spans 13 amino acids. Trimming stripped 4 bases from V and 7 bases from J, with 11 bases between. Germline CDR1 and CDR2: SGHTA and FQGNSA. The CDR3 loop reads CASSSGPTQPQHF. The CDR3 nucleotides are TGTGCCAGCAGCTCAGGGCCGACACAGCCCCAGCATTTT.